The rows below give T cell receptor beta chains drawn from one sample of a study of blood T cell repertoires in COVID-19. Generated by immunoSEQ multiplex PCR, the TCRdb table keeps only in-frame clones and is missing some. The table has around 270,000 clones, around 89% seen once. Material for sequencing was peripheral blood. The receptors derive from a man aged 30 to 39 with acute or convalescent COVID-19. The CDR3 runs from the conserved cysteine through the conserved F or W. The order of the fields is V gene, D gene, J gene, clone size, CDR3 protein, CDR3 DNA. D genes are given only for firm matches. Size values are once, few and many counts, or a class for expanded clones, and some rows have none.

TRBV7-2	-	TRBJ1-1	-	CASSLGTNTEAFF	TGTGCCAGCAGCCTAGGGACAAACACTGAAGCTTTCTTT
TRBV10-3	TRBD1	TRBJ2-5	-	CAISELGQGSETQYF	TGTGCCATCAGTGAGCTGGGACAGGGATCAGAGACCCAGTACTTC
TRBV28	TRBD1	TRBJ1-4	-	CASRQGGRVGEKLFF	TGTGCCAGCAGGCAAGGGGGCAGGGTGGGTGAAAAACTGTTTTTT
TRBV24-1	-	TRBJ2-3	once	CATSDPSFPGGTQYF	TGTGCCACCAGTGATCCTTCCTTTCCCGGAGGGACGCAGTATTTT
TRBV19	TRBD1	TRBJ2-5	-	CASSIAETGGQETQYF	TGTGCCAGTAGTATAGCGGAGACAGGGGGCCAAGAGACCCAGTACTTC
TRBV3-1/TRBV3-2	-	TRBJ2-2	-	CASSQSKGDTGELFF	TGTGCCAGCAGCCAATCAAAGGGGGACACCGGGGAGCTGTTTTTT
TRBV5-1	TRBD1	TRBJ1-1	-	CASTLSRTGANEAFF	TGCGCCAGCACCTTAAGCCGGACAGGGGCGAATGAAGCTTTCTTT
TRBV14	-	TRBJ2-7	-	CASSPRTDAYEQYF	TGTGCCAGCAGCCCACGGACAGATGCATACGAGCAGTACTTC
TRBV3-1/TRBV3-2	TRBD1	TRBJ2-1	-	CASSQGTGGHNEQFF	TGTGCCAGCAGCCAGGGGACAGGGGGTCACAATGAGCAGTTCTTC
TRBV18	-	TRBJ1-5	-	CASSPRELQPQHF	TGTGCCAGCTCACCACGTGAGCTACAGCCCCAGCATTTT
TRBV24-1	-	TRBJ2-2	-	CATSEGAKAVGELFF	TGTGCCACCAGTGAAGGGGCAAAAGCAGTCGGGGAGCTGTTTTTT
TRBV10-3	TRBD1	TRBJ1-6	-	CAINSGQGPNSPLHF	TGTGCCATCAATTCTGGACAGGGGCCTAATTCACCCCTCCACTTT
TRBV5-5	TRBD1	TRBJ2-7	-	CASSLTGGLYEQYF	TGTGCCAGCAGCCTTACAGGGGGCTTGTACGAGCAGTACTTC
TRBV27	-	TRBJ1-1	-	CASSLTQANTEAFF	TGTGCCAGCAGTTTGACCCAGGCGAACACTGAAGCTTTCTTT
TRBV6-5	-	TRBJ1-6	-	CASNWGPTGSPLHF	TGTGCCAGCAATTGGGGGCCCACGGGGTCACCCCTCCACTTT
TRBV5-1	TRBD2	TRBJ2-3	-	CASSSGTSGAITDTQYF	TGCGCCAGCAGCTCCGGGACTAGCGGGGCAATCACAGATACGCAGTATTTT
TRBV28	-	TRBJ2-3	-	CASTGRSADTQYF	TGTGCCAGTACAGGGCGCTCCGCAGATACGCAGTATTTT
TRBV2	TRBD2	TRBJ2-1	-	CASSGTSGGYNEQFF	TGTGCCAGCAGTGGGACTAGCGGGGGGTACAATGAGCAGTTCTTC
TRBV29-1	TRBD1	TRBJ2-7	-	CSVRDSLSYEQYF	TGCAGCGTACGGGACAGCCTGTCCTACGAGCAGTACTTC
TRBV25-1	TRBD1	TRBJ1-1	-	CASSDLDRGSTEAFF	TGTGCCAGCAGTGACTTGGACAGGGGAAGCACTGAAGCTTTCTTT
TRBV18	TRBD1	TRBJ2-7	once	CASSGQRNEQYF	TGTGCCAGCTCGGGACAGAGGAACGAGCAGTACTTC
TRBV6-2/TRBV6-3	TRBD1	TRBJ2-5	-	CASSFVTPTQGAQYF	TGTGCCAGCAGTTTCGTAACACCCACCCAGGGGGCCCAGTACTTC
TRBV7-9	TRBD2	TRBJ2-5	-	CASSISGGIQETQYF	TGTGCCAGCAGCATTAGCGGGGGTATCCAAGAGACCCAGTACTTC
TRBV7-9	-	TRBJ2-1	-	CASSPIADEQFF	TGTGCCAGCAGCCCCATCGCGGATGAGCAGTTCTTC